This paragraph covers one T cell receptor (beta chain) sequence. What it recognizes is unknown. The germline CDR1 and CDR2 sequences are ENHRY and SYGVKD. V was pared by 6 bases and J by 2 bases, with 13 bases between. This CDR3 spans 15 amino acids. The sample originates from a study of cytotoxic CD8 clonotypes in ibrutinib-treated CLL. Findings and caveats of the study: Clonality correlated strongly with circulating CD8+ T cells and exceeded age-matched healthy donors at baseline. Clonality increased at ibrutinib response and stayed stable in sustained remission. At progression, however, it fell back toward baseline. Contraction or stability on treatment characterized the public clonotypes, which were uncommon.

Here immunoSEQ multiplex PCR was the method, and the copy in TCRdb shows in-frame clones only, minus some. The table has a few hundred thousand clones, roughly 70% seen once. This chain uses TRBV10-3 with TRBJ2-2; perhaps TRBD2 as D (7 bases). The clonotype comes from a human donor with chronic lymphocytic leukemia. The sample in question was PBMCs, obtained after 24 months of ibrutinib treatment. The CDR3 is CAISTGGPNTGELFF. In DNA, the CDR3 is TGTGCCATCAGCACCGGGGGGCCCAACACCGGGGAGCTGTTTTTT.